This TCR beta chain was obtained from a study of cytomegalovirus exposure and HLA in healthy donors. CDR1 is MNHEY, CDR2 SVGAGI, per germline. V was clipped by 2 bases and J by 4 bases; unmatched bases: 9. This CDR3 has 16 amino acids. This clone was counted between two and nine times. Its antigen is not identified. Study outcomes and limitations: The authors excluded some V segments, including TRBV6-2 and TRBV6-3, as indistinguishable. When the data were analyzed later, several of the most significant clusters appeared to be linked to common viral pathogens. Confirmation was obtained in vitro that a few CMV-associated chains are specific for CMV antigens.

Primers: 60 Vbeta forward and 13 Jbeta reverse. The protocol was immunoSEQ multiplex PCR, while the TCRdb copy is restricted to in-frame clones and leaves out a portion. The profile shows 87,000 or so clones, less than 10% of them singletons. The receptor was derived from a man in his forties or fifties in good health and CMV-seronegative. V usage is TRBV6-5 and J usage is TRBJ1-2, with 8 bases matching TRBD1. Sequenced sample: PBMCs. In DNA form, the CDR3 reads TGTGCCAGCAGTTACCTCGCGACAGGGGCGCGCTATGGCTACACCTTC. Translating it yields CASSYLATGARYGYTF.